One and the same sample provided the 9 T cell receptor beta chains below, sequenced in a study of T cells expressing NK-cell markers. From its re-call of the 5' RACE reads, TCRdb lists each CDR3 protein once, without DNA. This table holds hundreds of thousands of distinct CDR3 sequences. The specimen was blood T cells: a sorted CD56 or NKG2C T cell subset, CD4+ or CD8+ T cells, or bulk PBMC T cells (not recorded which). These TCRs come from a woman aged 18 to 75 in good health.

The J gene is TRBJ2-1, the V gene TRBV9; TCRdb's D call of TRBD1 is untestable without DNA. This CDR3 region has 16 residues. From germline, CDR1 is SGDLS and CDR2 YYNGEE. This chain's CDR3 is CASSVSKGGSYNEQFF.

V is TRBV2 and J is TRBJ2-1; TCRdb's D call of TRBD1 is untestable without DNA. CDR1 and CDR2 from the germline V gene are SNHLY and FYNNEI. The CDR3 is 13 residues long. The CDR3 loop is CATEGGQTNEQFF. The variable domain in full, with the rest retrieved from reference TRBV2 and TRBJ2-1, is EPEVTQTPSHQVTQMGQEVILRCVPISNHLYFYWYRQILGQKVEFLVSFYNNEISEKSEIFDDQFSVERPDGSNFTLKIRSTKLEDSAMYFCATEGGQTNEQFFGPGTRLTVL.

J is TRBJ2-1 and V is TRBV19; TCRdb reports TRBD1, a call that lacks DNA to check it against. Looked up from germline, CDR1 is LNHDA and CDR2 is SQIVND (reference sequence). The CDR3 is 14 amino acids. Here the CDR3 reads CASSWGRGIDEQFF. Full variable domain (missing parts from reference TRBV19 and TRBJ2-1): DGGITQSPKYLFRKEGQNVTLSCEQNLNHDAMYWYRQDPGQGLRLIYYSQIVNDFQKGDIAEGYSVSREKKESFPLTVTSAQKNPTAFYLCASSWGRGIDEQFFGPGTRLTVL.

V is TRBV7-9 and J is TRBJ2-5; lacking DNA, the TRBD1 call made by TCRdb goes unchecked. The CDR3 extends over 15 amino acids. Germline CDR1 SEHNR, CDR2 FQNEAQ (reference sequence). The CDR3 is CASSLIAGQQETQYF.

V usage is TRBV9 and J usage is TRBJ2-5; TCRdb gives TRBD1 as the D gene, but with no DNA this cannot be confirmed. CDR1 is SGDLS and CDR2 is YYNGEE in the germline V gene. CDR3 length: 17 residues. CDR3 in amino acids: CASSSMEQGSLAETQYF.

This chain uses TRBV3-1 with TRBJ2-3; no DNA is available, so the TRBD2 call from TCRdb remains unchecked. The CDR3 has 15 amino acids. Germline-derived CDR1 and CDR2 are LGHDT and YNNKEL (reference sequence). CDR3 in amino acids: CASRHGTSGTDTQYF.

The chain couples TRBV6-1 to TRBJ1-5; TCRdb's D call of TRBD1 is untestable without DNA. Germline V gene data show CDR1 as MNHNS and CDR2 as SASEGT. The CDR3 consists of 15 residues. CDR3 sequence: CASSDNRASNQPQHF.

The CDR3 is CAWSFQTYNEQFF. The V and J genes are TRBV30 and TRBJ2-1. Per the germline V gene, CDR1 is GTSNPN and CDR2 is SVGIG (reference sequence). The CDR3 loop spans 13 amino acids. Using reference TRBV30 and TRBJ2-1 for the parts outside the CDR3, the full variable domain is SQTIHQWPATLVQPVGSPLSLECTVEGTSNPNLYWYRQAAGRGLQLLFYSVGIGQISSEVPQNLSASRPQDRQFILSSKKLLLSDSGFYLCAWSFQTYNEQFFGPGTRLTVL.

The genes are TRBV7-2 and TRBJ2-1; TCRdb's D call, TRBD2, is unchecked because there is no DNA. The CDR3 consists of 16 residues. The V gene's germline CDR1 is SGHTA and CDR2 FQGNSA. Here the CDR3 reads CASSLEGLAAYNEQFF.